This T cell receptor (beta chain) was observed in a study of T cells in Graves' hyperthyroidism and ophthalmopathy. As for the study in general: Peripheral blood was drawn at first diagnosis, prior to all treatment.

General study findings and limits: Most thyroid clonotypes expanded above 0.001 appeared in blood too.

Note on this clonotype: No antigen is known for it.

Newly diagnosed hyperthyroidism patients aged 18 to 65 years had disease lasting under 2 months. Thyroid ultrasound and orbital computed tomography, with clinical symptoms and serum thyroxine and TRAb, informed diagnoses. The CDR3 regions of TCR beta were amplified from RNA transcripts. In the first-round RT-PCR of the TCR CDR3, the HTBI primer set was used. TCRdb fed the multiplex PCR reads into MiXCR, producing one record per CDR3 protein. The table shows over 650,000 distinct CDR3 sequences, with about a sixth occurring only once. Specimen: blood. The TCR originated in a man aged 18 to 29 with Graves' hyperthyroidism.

The CDR3 here is CARVPGGPYEQYF. As DNA, the CDR3 is TGTGCCAGGGTGCCAGGAGGGCCCTACGAGCAGTACTTC. The genes are TRBV6-1 and TRBJ2-7; tentative D call: TRBD2 (6 bases). V lost 9 bases and J 2 bases, leaving 14 bases between the germline ends. This CDR3 contains 13 residues. The germline V gene encodes CDR1 MNHNS and CDR2 SASEGT.